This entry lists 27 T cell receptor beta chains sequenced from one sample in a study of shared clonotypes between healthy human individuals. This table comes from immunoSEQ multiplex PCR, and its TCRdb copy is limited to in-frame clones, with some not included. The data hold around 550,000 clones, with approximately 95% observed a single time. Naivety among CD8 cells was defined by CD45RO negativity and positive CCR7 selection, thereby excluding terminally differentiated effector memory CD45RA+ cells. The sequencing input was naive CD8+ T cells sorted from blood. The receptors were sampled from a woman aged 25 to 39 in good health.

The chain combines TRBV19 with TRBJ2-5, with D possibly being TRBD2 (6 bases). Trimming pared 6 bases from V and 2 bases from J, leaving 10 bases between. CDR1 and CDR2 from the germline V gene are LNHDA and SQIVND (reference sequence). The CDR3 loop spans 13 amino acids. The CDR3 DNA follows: TGTGCCAGTAGGCAGGGAGGTCAAGAGACCCAGTACTTC. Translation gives CASRQGGQETQYF.

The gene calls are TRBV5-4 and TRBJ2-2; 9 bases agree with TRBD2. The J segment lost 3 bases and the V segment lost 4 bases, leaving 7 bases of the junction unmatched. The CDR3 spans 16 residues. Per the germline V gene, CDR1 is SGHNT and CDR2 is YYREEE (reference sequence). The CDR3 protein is CASSISGSQYTGELFF. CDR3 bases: TGTGCCAGCAGCATTAGCGGGAGTCAGTACACCGGGGAGCTGTTTTTT.

CDR3 in amino acids: CASSIGQGYGYEQYF. CDR3 DNA: TGTGCCAGTAGTATAGGCCAGGGGTATGGCTACGAGCAGTACTTC. The rearrangement joins TRBV19 to TRBJ2-7, with TRBD1 as a possible D gene (6 bases). Germline V gene sequence: CDR1 LNHDA, CDR2 SQIVND (reference sequence). V lost 1 base and J 3 bases, leaving 13 bases between the germline ends. The CDR3 runs 15 residues.

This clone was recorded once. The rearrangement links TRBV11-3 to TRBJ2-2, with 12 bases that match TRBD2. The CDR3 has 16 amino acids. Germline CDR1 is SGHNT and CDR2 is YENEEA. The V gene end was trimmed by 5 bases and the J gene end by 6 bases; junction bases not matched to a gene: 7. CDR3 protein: CASSPTSGRLAGELFF. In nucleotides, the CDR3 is TGTGCCAGCAGCCCGACTAGCGGGAGATTAGCCGGGGAGCTGTTTTTT.

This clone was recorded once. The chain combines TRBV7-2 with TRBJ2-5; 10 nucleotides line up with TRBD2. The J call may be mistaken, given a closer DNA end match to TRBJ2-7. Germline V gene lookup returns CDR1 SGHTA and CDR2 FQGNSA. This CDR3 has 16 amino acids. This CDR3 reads CASSLGSGRGVYEQYF. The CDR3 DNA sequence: TGTGCCAGCAGCTTAGGAAGCGGGAGGGGAGTCTACGAGCAGTACTTC.

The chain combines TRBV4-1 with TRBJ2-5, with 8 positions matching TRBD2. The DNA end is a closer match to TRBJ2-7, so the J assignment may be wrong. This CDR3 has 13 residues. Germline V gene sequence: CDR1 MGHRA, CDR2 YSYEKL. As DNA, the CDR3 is TGCGCCAGCAGCTCCCGCGGGGGGTACGAGCAGTACTTC. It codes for CASSSRGGYEQYF.

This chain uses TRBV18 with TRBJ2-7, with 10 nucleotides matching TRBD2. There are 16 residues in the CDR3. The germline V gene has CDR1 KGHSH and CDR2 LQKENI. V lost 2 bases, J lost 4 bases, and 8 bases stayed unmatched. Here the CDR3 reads CASSPDIAGGGYEQYF. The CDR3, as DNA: TGTGCCAGCTCACCAGACATAGCGGGAGGCGGATACGAGCAGTACTTC.

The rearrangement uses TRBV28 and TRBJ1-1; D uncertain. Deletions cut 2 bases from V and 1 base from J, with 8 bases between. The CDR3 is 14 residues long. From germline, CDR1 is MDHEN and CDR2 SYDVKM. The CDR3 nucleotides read TGTGCCAGCAGTTTAAAGACACAGAACACTGAAGCTTTCTTT. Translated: CASSLKTQNTEAFF.

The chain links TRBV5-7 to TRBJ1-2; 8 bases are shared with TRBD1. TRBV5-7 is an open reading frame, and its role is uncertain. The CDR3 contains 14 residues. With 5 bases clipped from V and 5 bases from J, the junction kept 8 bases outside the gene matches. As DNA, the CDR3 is TGTGCCAGCAGTGCCGACAGGGGCCTTTATGGCTACACCTTC. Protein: CASSADRGLYGYTF.

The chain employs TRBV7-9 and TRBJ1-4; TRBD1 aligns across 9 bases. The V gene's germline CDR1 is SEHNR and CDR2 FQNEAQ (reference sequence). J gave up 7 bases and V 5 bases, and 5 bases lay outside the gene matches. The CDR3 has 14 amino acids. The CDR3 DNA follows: TGTGCCAGCAGCCGGGACAGGGAAGCTGAAAAACTGTTTTTT. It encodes CASSRDREAEKLFF. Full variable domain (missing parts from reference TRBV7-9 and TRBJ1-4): DTGVSQNPRHKITKRGQNVTFRCDPISEHNRLYWYRQTLGQGPEFLTYFQNEAQLEKSRLLSDRFSAERPKGSFSTLEIQRTEQGDSAMYLCASSRDREAEKLFFGSGTQLSVL.

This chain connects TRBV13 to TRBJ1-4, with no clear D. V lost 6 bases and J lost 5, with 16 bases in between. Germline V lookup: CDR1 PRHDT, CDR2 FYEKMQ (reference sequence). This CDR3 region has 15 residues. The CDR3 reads CASSPAAGLNEKLFF. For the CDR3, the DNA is TGTGCCAGCAGTCCGGCGGCAGGTCTAAATGAAAAACTGTTTTTT.

The CDR3 sequence is CASSEYDPSSEQYF. CDR3 in DNA: TGTGCCAGCAGTGAATATGATCCTAGCTCCGAGCAGTACTTC. This sequence joins TRBV25-1 and TRBJ2-5; possibly TRBD2 for D (5 bases). Matching the DNA end better, TRBJ2-7 makes the J call doubtful. This CDR3 is 14 amino acids long. Germline lookup yields CDR1 MGHDK and CDR2 SYGVNS.

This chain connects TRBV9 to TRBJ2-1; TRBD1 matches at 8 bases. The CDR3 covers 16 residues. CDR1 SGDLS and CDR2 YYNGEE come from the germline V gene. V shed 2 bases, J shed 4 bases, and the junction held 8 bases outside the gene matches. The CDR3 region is CASSVLGTGGYNEQFF. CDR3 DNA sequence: TGTGCCAGCAGCGTTCTTGGGACAGGAGGATACAATGAGCAGTTCTTC.

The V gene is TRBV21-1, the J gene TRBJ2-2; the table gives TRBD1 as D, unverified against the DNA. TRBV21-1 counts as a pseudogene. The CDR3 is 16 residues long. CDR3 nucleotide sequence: TGTGCCAGCAGCCGACACCGGACATCGAACACCGGGGAGCTGTTTTTT. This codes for CASSRHRTSNTGELFF.

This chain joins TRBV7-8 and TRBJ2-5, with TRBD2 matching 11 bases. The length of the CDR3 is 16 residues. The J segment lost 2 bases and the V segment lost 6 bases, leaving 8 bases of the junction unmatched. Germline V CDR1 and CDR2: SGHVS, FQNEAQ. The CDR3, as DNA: TGTGCCAGCAGTTCCCGACTAGCGGGGCAACAAGAGACCCAGTACTTC. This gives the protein CASSSRLAGQQETQYF.

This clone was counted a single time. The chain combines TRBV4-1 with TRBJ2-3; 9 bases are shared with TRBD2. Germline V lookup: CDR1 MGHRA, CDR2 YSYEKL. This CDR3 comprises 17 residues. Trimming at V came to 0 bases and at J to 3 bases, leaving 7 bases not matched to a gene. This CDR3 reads CASSQDPASGDTDTQYF. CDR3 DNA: TGCGCCAGCAGCCAAGACCCGGCTAGCGGGGATACAGATACGCAGTATTTT.

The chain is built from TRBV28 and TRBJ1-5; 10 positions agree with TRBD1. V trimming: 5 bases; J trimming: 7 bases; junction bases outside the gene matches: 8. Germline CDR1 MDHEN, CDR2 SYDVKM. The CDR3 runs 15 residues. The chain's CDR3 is CASSEGQGFFQPQHF. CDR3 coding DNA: TGTGCCAGCAGTGAGGGACAGGGGTTTTTCCAGCCCCAGCATTTT.

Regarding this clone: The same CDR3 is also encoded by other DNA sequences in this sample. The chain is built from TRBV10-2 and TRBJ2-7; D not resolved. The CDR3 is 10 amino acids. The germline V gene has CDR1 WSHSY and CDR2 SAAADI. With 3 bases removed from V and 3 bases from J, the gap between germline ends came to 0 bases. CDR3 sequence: CASSDYEQYF. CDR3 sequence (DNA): TGCGCCAGCAGTGACTACGAGCAGTACTTC.

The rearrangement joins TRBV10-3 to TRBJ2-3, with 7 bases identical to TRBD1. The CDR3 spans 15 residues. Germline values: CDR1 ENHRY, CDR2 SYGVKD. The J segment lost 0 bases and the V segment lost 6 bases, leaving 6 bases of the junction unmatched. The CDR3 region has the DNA TGTGCCATCAGCATTGGGACAGCTAGCACAGATACGCAGTATTTT. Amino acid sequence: CAISIGTASTDTQYF.

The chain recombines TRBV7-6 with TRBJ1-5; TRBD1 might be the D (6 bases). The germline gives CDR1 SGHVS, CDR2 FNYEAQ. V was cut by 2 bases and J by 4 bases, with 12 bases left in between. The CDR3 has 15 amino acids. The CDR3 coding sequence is TGTGCCAGCAGCTTAAATGGGGGCCCAAATCAGCCCCAGCATTTT. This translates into CASSLNGGPNQPQHF.

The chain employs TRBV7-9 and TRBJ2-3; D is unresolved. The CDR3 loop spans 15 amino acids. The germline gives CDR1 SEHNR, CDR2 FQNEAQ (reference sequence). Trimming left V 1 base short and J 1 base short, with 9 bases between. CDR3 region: CASSLGAAGTDTQYF. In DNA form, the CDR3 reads TGTGCCAGCAGCTTAGGGGCAGCCGGCACAGATACGCAGTATTTT. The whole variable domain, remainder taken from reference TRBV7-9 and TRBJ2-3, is DTGVSQNPRHKITKRGQNVTFRCDPISEHNRLYWYRQTLGQGPEFLTYFQNEAQLEKSRLLSDRFSAERPKGSFSTLEIQRTEQGDSAMYLCASSLGAAGTDTQYFGPGTRLTVL.

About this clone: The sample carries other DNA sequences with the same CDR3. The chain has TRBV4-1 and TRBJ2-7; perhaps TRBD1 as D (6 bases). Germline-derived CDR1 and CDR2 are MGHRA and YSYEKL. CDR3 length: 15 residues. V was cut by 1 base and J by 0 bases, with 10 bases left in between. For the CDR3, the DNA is TGCGCCAGCAGCCAAGGTCAAGGGGGCTCCTACGAGCAGTACTTC. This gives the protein CASSQGQGGSYEQYF.

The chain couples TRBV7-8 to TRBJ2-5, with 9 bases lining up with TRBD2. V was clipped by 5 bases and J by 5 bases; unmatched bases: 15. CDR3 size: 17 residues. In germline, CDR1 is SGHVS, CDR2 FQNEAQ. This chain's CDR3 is CASSPQFAGGHDETQYF. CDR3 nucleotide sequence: TGTGCCAGCAGCCCCCAATTCGCGGGAGGGCATGACGAGACCCAGTACTTC.

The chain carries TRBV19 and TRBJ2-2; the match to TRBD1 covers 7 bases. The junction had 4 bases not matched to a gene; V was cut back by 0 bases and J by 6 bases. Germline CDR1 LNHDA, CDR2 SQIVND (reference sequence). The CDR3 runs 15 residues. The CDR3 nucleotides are TGTGCCAGTAGTATAGACAGGGGGATGCCCGGGGAGCTGTTTTTT. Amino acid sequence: CASSIDRGMPGELFF. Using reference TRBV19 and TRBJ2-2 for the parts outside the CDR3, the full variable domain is DGGITQSPKYLFRKEGQNVTLSCEQNLNHDAMYWYRQDPGQGLRLIYYSQIVNDFQKGDIAEGYSVSREKKESFPLTVTSAQKNPTAFYLCASSIDRGMPGELFFGEGSRLTVL.

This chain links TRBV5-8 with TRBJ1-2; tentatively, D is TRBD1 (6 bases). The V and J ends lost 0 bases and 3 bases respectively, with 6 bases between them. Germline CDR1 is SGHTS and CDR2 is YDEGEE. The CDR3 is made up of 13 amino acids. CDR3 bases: TGTGCCAGCAGCTTGGGGACAGACTATGGCTACACCTTC. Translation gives CASSLGTDYGYTF.

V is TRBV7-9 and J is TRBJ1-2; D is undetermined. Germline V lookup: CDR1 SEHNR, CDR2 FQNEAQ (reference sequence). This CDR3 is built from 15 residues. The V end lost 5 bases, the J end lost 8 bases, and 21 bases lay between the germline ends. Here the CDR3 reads CASSIGRGGGSGYTF. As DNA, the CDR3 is TGTGCCAGCAGCATTGGAAGAGGCGGAGGGAGCGGCTACACCTTC.

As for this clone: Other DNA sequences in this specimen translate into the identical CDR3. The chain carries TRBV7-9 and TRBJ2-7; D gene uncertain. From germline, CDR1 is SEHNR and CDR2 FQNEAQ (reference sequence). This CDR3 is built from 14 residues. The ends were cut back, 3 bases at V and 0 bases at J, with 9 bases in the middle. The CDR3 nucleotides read TGTGCCAGCAGCTTGAGTGAGCGCTCCTACGAGCAGTACTTC. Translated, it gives CASSLSERSYEQYF. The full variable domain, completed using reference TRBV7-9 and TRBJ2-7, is DTGVSQNPRHKITKRGQNVTFRCDPISEHNRLYWYRQTLGQGPEFLTYFQNEAQLEKSRLLSDRFSAERPKGSFSTLEIQRTEQGDSAMYLCASSLSERSYEQYFGPGTRLTVT.